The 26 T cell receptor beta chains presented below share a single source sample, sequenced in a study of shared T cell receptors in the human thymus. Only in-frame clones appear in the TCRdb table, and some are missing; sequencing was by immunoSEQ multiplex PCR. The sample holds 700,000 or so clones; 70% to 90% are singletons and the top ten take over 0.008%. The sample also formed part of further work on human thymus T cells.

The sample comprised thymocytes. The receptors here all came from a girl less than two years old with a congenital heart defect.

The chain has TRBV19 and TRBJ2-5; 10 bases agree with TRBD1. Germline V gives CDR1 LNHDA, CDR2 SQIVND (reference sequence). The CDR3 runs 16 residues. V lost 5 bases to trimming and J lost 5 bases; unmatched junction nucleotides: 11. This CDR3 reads CASSVTGTGVSETQYF. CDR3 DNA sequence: TGTGCCAGTAGTGTTACCGGGACAGGGGTTTCGGAGACCCAGTACTTC.

CDR3 in amino acids: CASSSKPRTSGGPLNTGELFF. The CDR3 coding sequence is TGTGCCAGCAGCTCTAAACCCAGGACTAGCGGGGGCCCGTTGAACACCGGGGAGCTGTTTTTT. V gene TRBV7-8 combines with J gene TRBJ2-2; 13 bases fit TRBD2. This CDR3 contains 21 residues. The germline CDR1 and CDR2 sequences are SGHVS and FQNEAQ. With V trimmed by 4 bases and J by 1 base, 15 bases remained unmatched.

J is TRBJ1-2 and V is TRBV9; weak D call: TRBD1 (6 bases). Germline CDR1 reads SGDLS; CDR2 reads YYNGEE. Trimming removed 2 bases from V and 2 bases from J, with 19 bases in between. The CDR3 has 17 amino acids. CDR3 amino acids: CASSVVPSTGHNYGYTF. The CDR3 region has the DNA TGTGCCAGCAGCGTTGTTCCCTCGACAGGTCACAACTATGGCTACACCTTC.

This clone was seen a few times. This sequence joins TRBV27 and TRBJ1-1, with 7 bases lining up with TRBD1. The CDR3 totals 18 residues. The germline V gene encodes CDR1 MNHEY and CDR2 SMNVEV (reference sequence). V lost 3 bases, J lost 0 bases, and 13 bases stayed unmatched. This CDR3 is CASSLGHPPTGLNTEAFF. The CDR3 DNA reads TGTGCCAGCAGTTTGGGGCATCCGCCGACAGGGTTGAACACTGAAGCTTTCTTT.

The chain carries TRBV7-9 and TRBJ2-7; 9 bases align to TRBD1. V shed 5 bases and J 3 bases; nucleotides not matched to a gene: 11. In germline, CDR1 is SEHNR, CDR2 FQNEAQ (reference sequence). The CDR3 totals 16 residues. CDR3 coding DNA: TGTGCCAGCAGCCGAGCGGACAGGGGAGTAAACTACGAGCAGTACTTC. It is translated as CASSRADRGVNYEQYF. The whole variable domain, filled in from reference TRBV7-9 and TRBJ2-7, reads DTGVSQNPRHKITKRGQNVTFRCDPISEHNRLYWYRQTLGQGPEFLTYFQNEAQLEKSRLLSDRFSAERPKGSFSTLEIQRTEQGDSAMYLCASSRADRGVNYEQYFGPGTRLTVT.

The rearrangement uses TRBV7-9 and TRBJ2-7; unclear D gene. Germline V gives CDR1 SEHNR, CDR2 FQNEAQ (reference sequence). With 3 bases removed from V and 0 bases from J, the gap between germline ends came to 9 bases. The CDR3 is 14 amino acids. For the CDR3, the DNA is TGTGCCAGCAGCTTGGGCCTCCCCTCCTACGAGCAGTACTTC. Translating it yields CASSLGLPSYEQYF.

The CDR3 protein is CASSLEPSWALSGNTIYF. Written as DNA, the CDR3 is TGCGCCAGCAGCTTGGAACCCAGTTGGGCCCTCTCTGGAAACACCATATATTTT. The rearrangement uses TRBV5-1 and TRBJ1-3; D is uncertain. The CDR3 has 18 residues. Trimming removed 0 bases from V and 0 bases from J, with 16 bases in between. CDR1 is SGHRS, CDR2 YFSETQ, per germline.

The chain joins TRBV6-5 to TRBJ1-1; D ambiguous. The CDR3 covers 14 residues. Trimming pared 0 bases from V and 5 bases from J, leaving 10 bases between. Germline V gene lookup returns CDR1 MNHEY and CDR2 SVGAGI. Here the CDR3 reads CASSYSAGMTEAFF. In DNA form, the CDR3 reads TGTGCCAGCAGTTACTCGGCGGGCATGACTGAAGCTTTCTTT.

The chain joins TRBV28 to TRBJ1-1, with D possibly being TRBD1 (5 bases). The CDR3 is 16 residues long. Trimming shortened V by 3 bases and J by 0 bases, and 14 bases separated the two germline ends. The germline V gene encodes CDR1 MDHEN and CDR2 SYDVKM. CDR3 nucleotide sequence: TGTGCCAGCAGTTTTACGGGGGGTGCGGTGAACACTGAAGCTTTCTTT. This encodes CASSFTGGAVNTEAFF.

CDR3 residues: CASSFRGQGNTIYF. CDR3 DNA: TGTGCCAGCAGCTTCCGTGGACAGGGAAACACCATATATTTT. J is TRBJ1-3 and V is TRBV5-4, with D perhaps matching TRBD1 (6 bases). Deletions cut 2 bases from V and 4 bases from J, with 10 bases between. CDR3 length: 14 amino acids. The V gene's germline CDR1 is SGHNT and CDR2 YYREEE (reference sequence).

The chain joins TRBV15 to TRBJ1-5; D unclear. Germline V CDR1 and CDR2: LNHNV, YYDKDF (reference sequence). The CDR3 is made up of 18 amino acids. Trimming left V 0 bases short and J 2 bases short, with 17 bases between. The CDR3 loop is CATSRDLEALNGNQPQHF. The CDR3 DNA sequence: TGTGCCACCAGCAGAGATTTGGAGGCCCTTAATGGCAATCAGCCCCAGCATTTT.

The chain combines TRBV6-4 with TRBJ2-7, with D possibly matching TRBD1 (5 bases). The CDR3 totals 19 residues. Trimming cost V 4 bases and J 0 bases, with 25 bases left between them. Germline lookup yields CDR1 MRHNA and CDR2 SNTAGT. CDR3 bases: TGTGCCAGCAGTGCAATAGGGGAACGCTGTACCCTAAGCTCCTACGAGCAGTACTTC. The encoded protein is CASSAIGERCTLSSYEQYF.

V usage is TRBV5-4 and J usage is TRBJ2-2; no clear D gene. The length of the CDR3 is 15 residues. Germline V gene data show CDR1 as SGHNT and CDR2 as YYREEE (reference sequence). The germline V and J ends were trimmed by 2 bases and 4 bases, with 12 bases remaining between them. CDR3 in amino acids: CASSFVAEATGELFF. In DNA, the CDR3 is TGTGCCAGCAGCTTTGTTGCGGAAGCCACCGGGGAGCTGTTTTTT.

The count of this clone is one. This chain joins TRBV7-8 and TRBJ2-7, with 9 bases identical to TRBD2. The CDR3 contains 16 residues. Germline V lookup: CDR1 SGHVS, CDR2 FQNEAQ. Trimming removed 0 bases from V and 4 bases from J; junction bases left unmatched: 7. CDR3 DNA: TGTGCCAGCAGCTTAGCGGGACTAGCAACAGTATACGAGCAGTACTTC. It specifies CASSLAGLATVYEQYF.

The CDR3 nucleotides are TGTGCCAGCAGCTTGTCCCCACTAGGCCCCACTGGAAACACCATATATTTT. Translation gives CASSLSPLGPTGNTIYF. This chain joins TRBV5-6 and TRBJ1-3, with D unclear. Germline V lookup: CDR1 SGHDT, CDR2 YYEEEE. With 1 base removed from V and 2 bases from J, the gap between germline ends came to 16 bases. The CDR3 totals 17 residues.

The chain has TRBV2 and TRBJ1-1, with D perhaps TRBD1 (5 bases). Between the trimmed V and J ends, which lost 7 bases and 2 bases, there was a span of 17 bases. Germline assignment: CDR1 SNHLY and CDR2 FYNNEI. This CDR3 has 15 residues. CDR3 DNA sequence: TGTGCCAGCAATAGTGTCGTAGGGGAAAACACTGAAGCTTTCTTT. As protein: CASNSVVGENTEAFF.

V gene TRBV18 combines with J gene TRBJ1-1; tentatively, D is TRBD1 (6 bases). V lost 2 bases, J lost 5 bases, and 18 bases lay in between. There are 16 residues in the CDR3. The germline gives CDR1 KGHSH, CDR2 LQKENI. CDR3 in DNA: TGTGCCAGCTCACCATTGGGGCCGCCCAGGGGAACTGAAGCTTTCTTT. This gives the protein CASSPLGPPRGTEAFF. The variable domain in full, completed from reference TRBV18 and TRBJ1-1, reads NAGVMQNPRHLVRRRGQEARLRCSPMKGHSHVYWYRQLPEEGLKFMVYLQKENIIDESGMPKERFSAEFPKEGPSILRIQQVVRGDSAAYFCASSPLGPPRGTEAFFGQGTRLTVV.

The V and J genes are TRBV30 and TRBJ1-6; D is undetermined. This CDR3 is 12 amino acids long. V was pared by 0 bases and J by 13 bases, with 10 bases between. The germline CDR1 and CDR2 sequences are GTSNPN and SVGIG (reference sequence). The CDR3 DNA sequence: TGTGCCTGGAGTGTACCAGCGGTGCCCCTCCACTTT. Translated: CAWSVPAVPLHF.

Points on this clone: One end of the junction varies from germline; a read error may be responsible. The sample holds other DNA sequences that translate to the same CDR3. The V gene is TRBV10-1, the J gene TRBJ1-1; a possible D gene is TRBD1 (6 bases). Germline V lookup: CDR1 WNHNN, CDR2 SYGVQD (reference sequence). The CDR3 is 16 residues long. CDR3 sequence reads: CASRERQGMWDTEAFF. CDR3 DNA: TGCGCCAGCAGGGAGAGGCAGGGGATGTGGGACACTGAGGCTTTCTTT.

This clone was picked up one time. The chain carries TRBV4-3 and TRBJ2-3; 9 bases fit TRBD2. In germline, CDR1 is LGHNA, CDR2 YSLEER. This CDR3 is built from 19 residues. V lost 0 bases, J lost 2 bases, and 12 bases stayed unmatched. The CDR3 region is CASSQDPLRLAVNTDTQYF. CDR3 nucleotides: TGCGCCAGCAGCCAAGATCCCCTTAGACTAGCGGTTAACACAGATACGCAGTATTTT.

The CDR3 nucleotides are TGTGCCAGCAGTTACTCGGAGGAGAATGAGCAGTTCTTC. Translation gives CASSYSEENEQFF. The chain links TRBV6-5 to TRBJ2-1; maybe TRBD2 (5 bases). Germline assignment: CDR1 MNHEY and CDR2 SVGAGI. V was pared by 0 bases and J by 7 bases, with 7 bases between. There are 13 residues in the CDR3.

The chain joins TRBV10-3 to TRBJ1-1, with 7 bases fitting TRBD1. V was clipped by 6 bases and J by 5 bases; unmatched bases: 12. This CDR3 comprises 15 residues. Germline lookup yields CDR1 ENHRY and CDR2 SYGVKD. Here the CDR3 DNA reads TGTGCCATCAGCAACGACAGGGAAGGGGATACTGAAGCTTTCTTT. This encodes CAISNDREGDTEAFF.

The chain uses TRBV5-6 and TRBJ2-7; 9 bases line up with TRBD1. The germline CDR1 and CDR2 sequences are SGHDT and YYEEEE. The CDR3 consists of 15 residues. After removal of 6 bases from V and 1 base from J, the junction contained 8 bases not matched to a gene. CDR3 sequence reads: CASNLRTGESYEQYF. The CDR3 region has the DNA TGTGCCAGCAACCTACGGACAGGGGAGTCCTACGAGCAGTACTTC.

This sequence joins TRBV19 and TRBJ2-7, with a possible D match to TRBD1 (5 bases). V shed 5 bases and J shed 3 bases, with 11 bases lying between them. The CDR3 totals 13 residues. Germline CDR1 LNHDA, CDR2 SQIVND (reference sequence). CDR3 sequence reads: CASSVNRFYEQYF. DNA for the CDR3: TGTGCCAGTAGTGTCAACAGGTTCTACGAGCAGTACTTC.

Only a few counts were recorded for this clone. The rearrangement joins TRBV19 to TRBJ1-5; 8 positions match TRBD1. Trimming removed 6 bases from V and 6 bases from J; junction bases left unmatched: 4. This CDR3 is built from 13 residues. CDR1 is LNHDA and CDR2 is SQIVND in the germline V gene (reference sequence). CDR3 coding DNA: TGTGCCAGTAGGACAGGGGAGGGTCAGCCCCAGCATTTT. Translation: CASRTGEGQPQHF.

CDR3 protein: CATSRKPTDREPSGANVLTF. The CDR3 DNA follows: TGTGCCACCAGCAGAAAACCTACGGACAGGGAACCCTCTGGGGCCAACGTCCTGACTTTC. The rearrangement joins TRBV15 to TRBJ2-6; 8 bases are shared with TRBD1. Germline V gene data show CDR1 as LNHNV and CDR2 as YYDKDF (reference sequence). CDR3 length: 20 amino acids. V was clipped by 2 bases and J by 0 bases; unmatched bases: 12.